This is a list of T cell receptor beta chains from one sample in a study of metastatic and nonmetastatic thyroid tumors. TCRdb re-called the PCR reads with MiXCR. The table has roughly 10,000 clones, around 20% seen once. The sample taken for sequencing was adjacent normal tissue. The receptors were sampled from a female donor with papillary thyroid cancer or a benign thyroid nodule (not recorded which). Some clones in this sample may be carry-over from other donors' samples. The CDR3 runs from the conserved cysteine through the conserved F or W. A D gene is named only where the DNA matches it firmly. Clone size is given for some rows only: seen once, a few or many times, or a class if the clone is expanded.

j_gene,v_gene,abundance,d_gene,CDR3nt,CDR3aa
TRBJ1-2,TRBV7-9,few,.,TGTGCCAGCAGCTCAAGCGGGGCTAACTATGGCTACACCTTC,CASSSSGANYGYTF
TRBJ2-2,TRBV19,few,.,TGTGCCAGTAGTATTCACAGAAACACCTGGGATCTGTTTTTT,CASSIHRNTWDLFF
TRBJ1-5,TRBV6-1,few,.,TGTGCCAGCAGCCTCGAAGGGTCGGGCAATCAGCCCCAGCATTTT,CASSLEGSGNQPQHF
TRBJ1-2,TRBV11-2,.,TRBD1,TGTGCCAGCAGCCTGGGACAGGGACCCGGCTACACCTTC,CASSLGQGPGYTF
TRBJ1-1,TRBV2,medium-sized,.,TGTGCCAGCAGTGGGGGGCGAACTGAAGCTTTCTTT,CASSGGRTEAFF
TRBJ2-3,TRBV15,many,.,TGTGCCACCAGCAGAGATGGCCTTACGCAGTATTTT,CATSRDGLTQYF
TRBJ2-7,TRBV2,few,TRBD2,TGTGCCAGCAGTGGGGAGGGTGGCGAGCAGTACTTC,CASSGEGGEQYF
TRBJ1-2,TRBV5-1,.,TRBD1,TGCGCCAGCAGCTTGGCCTGTGGACAGGGGGTTTATTGCTACACCTTC,CASSLACGQGVYCYTF
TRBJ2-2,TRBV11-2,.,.,TGTGCCAGCAGCTTACGAGGGGCGATCGGCACCGGGGAGCTGTTTTTT,CASSLRGAIGTGELFF
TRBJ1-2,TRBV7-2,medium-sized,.,TGTGCCAGCAGCTTATACGGGGCGGAATACTATGGCTACACCTTC,CASSLYGAEYYGYTF
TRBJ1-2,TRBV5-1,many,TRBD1,TGCGCCAGCAGCTTGGCCTGGGGACAGGGGGTTTATGGCTACACCTTC,CASSLAWGQGVYGYTF
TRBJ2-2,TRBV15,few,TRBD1,TGTGCCACCAGCAAGACAGGGACGGCCAGAGGTGGGGAGCTGTTTTTT,CATSKTGTARGGELFF
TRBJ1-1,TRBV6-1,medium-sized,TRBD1,TGTGCCAGCAGTGAACCAGTTAGGGACAGGGGGAACGTTTTCTTT,CASSEPVRDRGNVFF
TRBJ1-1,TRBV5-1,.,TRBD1,TGCGCCATCAGTTTTAGCCGTACAGGGGGCGCTACTGAAGATTTCTTT,CAISFSRTGGATEDFF
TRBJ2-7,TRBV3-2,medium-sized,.,TGTGCCAGCAGCCCCATAGGGATTACCAGCAGCGTGGGCGAGCAGTACTTC,CASSPIGITSSVGEQYF
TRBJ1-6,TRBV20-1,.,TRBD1,TGCAGTGCTTCCCGACAGGGAAGTAATTCACCCCTCCACTTT,CSASRQGSNSPLHF
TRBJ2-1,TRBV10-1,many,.,TGCGCCAGCAGTGAGAAAGGCCAGTTCTACAATGAGCAGTTCTTC,CASSEKGQFYNEQFF
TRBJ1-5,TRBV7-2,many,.,TGTGCCAGCAGCTTAGCGACGACCGTTAGGGATCAGCCCCAGCATTTT,CASSLATTVRDQPQHF
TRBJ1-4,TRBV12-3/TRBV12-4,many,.,TGTGCCAGCAGCCTCTTCCTTGGACTGCTTAATGAAAAGCTGTTTTTT,CASSLFLGLLNEKLFF
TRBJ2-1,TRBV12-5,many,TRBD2,TGTGCTAGTGGTTTGGGCCGTCACCCTAGCGGGAGTTACAATGAGCAGTTCTTC,CASGLGRHPSGSYNEQFF
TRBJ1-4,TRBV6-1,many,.,TGTGCCAGCCGGCCGGGGGGACCCTATAATGAAAAACTGTTTTTT,CASRPGGPYNEKLFF
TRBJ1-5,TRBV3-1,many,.,TGTGCCAGCAGCCAAGGCGGGATGAACTCCCCAAGGCCCCAGCATTTT,CASSQGGMNSPRPQHF
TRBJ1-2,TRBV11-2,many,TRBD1,TGTGCCAGCAGCCCCCACGGACAGGCCATCTTGTTTGGCTACACCTTC,CASSPHGQAILFGYTF
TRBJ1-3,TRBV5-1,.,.,TGCTCCAGCAGCAAAACAGGCTCTGGAAACACCATATATTTT,CSSSKTGSGNTIYF
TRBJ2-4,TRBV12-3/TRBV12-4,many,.,TGTGCCAGCAGTTTCCGGGGCCCCCAGTACTTC,CASSFRGPQYF
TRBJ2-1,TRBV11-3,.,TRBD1,TGTGCCAGCAGCTTAAGACAGGGAACCCACAATGAGCAGTTCTTC,CASSLRQGTHNEQFF
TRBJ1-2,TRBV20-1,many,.,TGCAGTGCTAGTCGGGGCCCCTATGGCTACACCTTC,CSASRGPYGYTF
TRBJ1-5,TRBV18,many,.,TGTGCCAGCTCACGAGGGGAAGGGTATCAGCCCCAGCATTTT,CASSRGEGYQPQHF